Below are 18 T cell receptor beta chains sequenced from a single sample in a study of post-analysis software for immune sequencing data. Study conclusions and caveats: About 5 TRBV segments occurring more often in patients than controls included TRBV5-6, TRBV5-1 and TRBV20-1.

These receptors' targets are unknown. Sequencing libraries made from TCR beta cDNA carried unique molecular identifiers. TCRdb reanalysed the PCR reads using MiXCR and keeps one entry per CDR3 protein. Altogether about 560,000 distinct CDR3 sequences are present, about 44% being singletons, with the ten largest covering approximately 1.7%. The sequenced material came from blood. The receptor source for this set is a girl between 5 and 17 years old with multiple sclerosis.

The chain carries TRBV28 and TRBJ2-1; 9 bases are shared with TRBD2. This CDR3 contains 15 residues. J gave up 9 bases and V 2 bases, and 8 bases lay outside the gene matches. Germline CDR1 is MDHEN and CDR2 is SYDVKM. CDR3 region: CASSLERGAPGEQFF. The CDR3 DNA follows: TGTGCCAGCAGTTTAGAGCGGGGGGCCCCAGGTGAGCAGTTCTTC.

The chain carries TRBV7-9 and TRBJ2-1; D remains unclear. Trimming removed 3 bases at V and 12 bases at J, with 9 bases between. CDR3 length: 11 residues. The germline V gene has CDR1 SEHNR and CDR2 FQNEAQ (reference sequence). This chain's CDR3 is CASSFKDVQFF. DNA of the CDR3: TGTGCCAGCAGCTTTAAGGATGTGCAGTTCTTC.

This clonotype was detected a few times. This chain connects TRBV6-1 to TRBJ2-7; possibly TRBD2 for D (5 bases). The CDR3 covers 12 residues. The V end was cut by 4 bases, the J end by 6 bases, with 10 bases between. Germline V CDR1 and CDR2: MNHNS, SASEGT. The CDR3 spells CASSAGDLEQYF. CDR3 nucleotide sequence: TGTGCCAGCAGTGCCGGGGATCTCGAGCAGTACTTC.

This clonotype has a handful of counts. The J gene is TRBJ2-1, the V gene TRBV5-6; the D call may be TRBD1 or TRBD2 (5 bases each). Germline V gene lookup returns CDR1 SGHDT and CDR2 YYEEEE. The length of the CDR3 is 17 residues. V dropped 0 bases and J dropped 5 bases, with 18 bases sitting between them. The CDR3 sequence is CASSLGWGSTRHNEQFF. CDR3 in DNA: TGTGCCAGCAGCTTGGGGTGGGGGTCAACCCGGCACAATGAGCAGTTCTTC.

This clonotype occurred a few times. V usage is TRBV7-6 and J usage is TRBJ2-5, with 9 bases fitting TRBD1. The DNA end lines up better with TRBJ2-7; the J call may be wrong. Germline CDR1 reads SGHVS; CDR2 reads FNYEAQ. The CDR3 spans 15 residues. For the CDR3, the DNA is TGTGCCAGCAGCAACAGGGGGCGTGCTGGTGGCGAGCAGTACTTC. This sequence encodes CASSNRGRAGGEQYF.

This chain uses TRBV4-1 with TRBJ1-2; D not certain. Trimming removed 0 bases from V and 8 bases from J, with 13 bases in between. The CDR3 contains 14 residues. The germline gives CDR1 MGHRA, CDR2 YSYEKL. CDR3 in DNA: TGCGCCAGCAGCCAAGAGGCGGGCGTGGGAGGCTACACCTTC. It yields the protein CASSQEAGVGGYTF.

This clonotype has just a few counts. The CDR3 loop is CASRSGRDIYNEQFF. Here the CDR3 DNA reads TGCGCCAGCCGTTCGGGGCGGGACATCTACAATGAGCAGTTCTTC. J is TRBJ2-1 and V is TRBV5-1; tentatively, D is TRBD1 or TRBD2 (6 bases each). The germline CDR1 and CDR2 sequences are SGHRS and YFSETQ. V was clipped by 7 bases and J by 3 bases, with 17 bases between them. This CDR3 region has 15 residues.

There are a few counts of this clonotype. The chain has TRBV7-2 and TRBJ2-1; D is ambiguous. Germline CDR1 and CDR2: SGHTA and FQGNSA. Deletions cut 1 base from V and 8 bases from J, with 15 bases between. The CDR3 covers 15 residues. The CDR3 reads CASSLDVALVYEQFF. The CDR3, as DNA: TGTGCCAGCAGCTTAGACGTAGCCCTAGTCTATGAGCAGTTCTTC.

The chain has TRBV12-3 or TRBV12-4 and TRBJ2-1, with TRBD2 matching 8 bases. The CDR3 loop spans 15 amino acids. With 6 bases clipped from V and 5 bases from J, the junction kept 9 bases outside the gene matches. CDR3 protein: CASSRRREANNEQFF. The CDR3 bases are TGTGCCAGCAGCCGGAGGCGGGAGGCAAACAATGAGCAGTTCTTC.

This clonotype occurred a few times. J is TRBJ2-7 and V is TRBV4-1; D gene unclear. Germline CDR1 reads MGHRA; CDR2 reads YSYEKL. This CDR3 has 11 amino acids. Between the trimmed V and J ends, which lost 0 bases and 9 bases, there was a span of 6 bases. The CDR3 is CASSQEGRQYF. The CDR3 nucleotides are TGCGCCAGCAGCCAAGAGGGCAGGCAGTACTTC.

The gene calls are TRBV5-5 and TRBJ1-1; the D is unclear. Trimming stripped 4 bases from V and 4 bases from J, with 11 bases between. CDR1 is SGHKS, CDR2 YYEKEE, per germline (reference sequence). The CDR3 has 13 residues. This CDR3 reads CASSPIHSTEAFF. CDR3 sequence (DNA): TGTGCCAGCAGCCCAATACACAGCACTGAAGCTTTCTTT.

This clonotype was detected a few times. The rearrangement links TRBV7-9 to TRBJ2-1; tentative D call: TRBD2 (6 bases). Germline CDR1 is SEHNR and CDR2 is FQNEAQ (reference sequence). This CDR3 is 17 amino acids long. V was clipped by 2 bases and J by 4 bases, with 18 bases between them. CDR3: CASSLTSGEGRYNEQFF. The CDR3, as DNA: TGTGCCAGCAGCTTAACCTCGGGGGAAGGGAGGTACAATGAGCAGTTCTTC.

The chain carries TRBV29-1 and TRBJ1-2, with 10 bases aligning to TRBD1. V shed 3 bases and J 8 bases; nucleotides not matched to a gene: 6. CDR1 is SQVTM and CDR2 is ANQGSEA in the germline V gene. The CDR3 totals 13 residues. The CDR3 bases are TGCAGCGTTGACAGGGACAGGGGTGCAGGCTACACCTTC. It encodes CSVDRDRGAGYTF.

This rearrangement joins TRBV7-2 to TRBJ2-3; D gene uncertain. Trimming took 1 base from V and 2 from J, leaving 7 bases between them. There are 14 residues in the CDR3. The germline V gene encodes CDR1 SGHTA and CDR2 FQGNSA. The CDR3 nucleotides are TGTGCCAGCAGCTTAGAAGGATACACAGATACGCAGTATTTT. Its protein product is CASSLEGYTDTQYF.

This clonotype was observed a few times. V and J are TRBV6-6 and TRBJ1-1; D gene unclear. The CDR3 sequence is 12 residues long. Trimming left V 8 bases short and J 4 bases short, with 11 bases between. Germline V gene lookup returns CDR1 MNHNY and CDR2 SVGAGI (reference sequence). CDR3 coding DNA: TGTGCCAGCTGGCCGGGTTTCACTGAAGCTTTCTTT. Translated: CASWPGFTEAFF.

Only a few counts were recorded for this clonotype. The rearrangement joins TRBV4-1 to TRBJ2-1; 11 positions agree with TRBD2. The germline V gene has CDR1 MGHRA and CDR2 YSYEKL. The V and J ends lost 0 bases and 5 bases, in that order; junction bases with no gene match: 3. This CDR3 spans 16 amino acids. The CDR3: CASSQESLAGDNEQFF. The CDR3 DNA sequence: TGCGCCAGCAGCCAAGAATCACTAGCGGGAGACAATGAGCAGTTCTTC.

The chain links TRBV12-3 or TRBV12-4 to TRBJ2-3; TRBD2 matches at 9 bases. CDR3 length equals 15 residues. After removal of 6 bases from V and 6 bases from J, the junction contained 10 bases not matched to a gene. CDR3 sequence (DNA): TGTGCCAGCAGGAACTATATAGCGGGGGAGGATACGCAGTATTTT. Residues: CASRNYIAGEDTQYF.

The J gene is TRBJ2-1, the V gene TRBV20-1, with 7 bases identical to TRBD2. V lost 6 bases, J lost 8 bases, and 13 bases stayed unmatched. Germline CDR1 DFQATT, CDR2 SNEGSKA (reference sequence). There are 14 residues in the CDR3. The CDR3 DNA follows: TGCAGTGCGTCTGCCGGGTCGGGAGGCGATGAGCAGTTCTTC. Protein product: CSASAGSGGDEQFF.